One sample yielded the 18 T cell receptor beta chains listed below, sequenced in a study of PD-1 blockade in classical Hodgkin lymphoma. The time point: cycle 4 day 1 (C4D1), after 6 weeks of nivolumab. Each patient's relapse followed autologous stem cell transplantation, and brentuximab vedotin exposure varied. Data came from immunoSEQ multiplex PCR; TCRdb stores just in-frame clones and leaves some out. The sample contains more than 95,000 clones, more than 70% of which appear only once. The sample was peripheral blood mononuclear cells (PBMCs), taken before the fourth cycle of nivolumab. The receptors here all came from a human donor with classical Hodgkin lymphoma.

The rearrangement links TRBV27 to TRBJ2-2; TRBD2 matches at 7 bases. The CDR3 has 16 amino acids. The V gene's germline CDR1 is MNHEY and CDR2 SMNVEV (reference sequence). With 5 bases clipped from V and 4 bases from J, the junction kept 10 bases outside the gene matches. The chain's CDR3 is CASSRTAGGVTGELFF. The CDR3 DNA reads as TGTGCCAGCAGTAGAACAGCTGGGGGGGTCACCGGGGAGCTGTTTTTT.

CDR3 bases: TGTGCCAGCAGTGAAGATTTGGGGAGCAATCAGCCCCAGCATTTT. Protein product: CASSEDLGSNQPQHF. The chain recombines TRBV2 with TRBJ1-5; no reliable D call. Germline V gene lookup returns CDR1 SNHLY and CDR2 FYNNEI. The CDR3 runs to 15 residues. Trimming left V 1 base short and J 1 base short, with 8 bases between.

This chain uses TRBV28 with TRBJ1-5; D gene unclear. Germline-derived CDR1 and CDR2 are MDHEN and SYDVKM. The CDR3 loop spans 14 amino acids. The germline V and J ends were trimmed by 3 bases and 1 base, with 7 bases remaining between them. The CDR3 sequence is CASSLLESNQPQHF. In DNA form, the CDR3 reads TGTGCCAGCAGTTTGTTAGAGAGCAATCAGCCCCAGCATTTT.

The chain links TRBV27 to TRBJ2-1; D call uncertain. Germline CDR1 and CDR2: MNHEY and SMNVEV (reference sequence). The ends were cut back, 5 bases at V and 5 bases at J, with 19 bases in the middle. The CDR3 is made up of 16 amino acids. CDR3 amino acids: CASSVKRADINNEQFF. Written as DNA, the CDR3 is TGTGCCAGCAGTGTTAAGCGAGCCGACATTAACAATGAGCAGTTCTTC.

By sample share, this clone is medium-sized (0.01 to 0.1%). This chain joins TRBV28 and TRBJ1-2, with TRBD1 as a possible D gene (5 bases). The CDR3 has 18 residues. CDR1 is MDHEN, CDR2 SYDVKM, per germline. Trimming took off 2 bases at V and 5 bases at J, with 24 bases between the two ends. CDR3 region: CASSLESSWGELVYGYTF. The CDR3 bases are TGTGCCAGCAGTTTAGAATCATCGTGGGGGGAACTAGTGTATGGCTACACCTTC.

The gene calls are TRBV5-4 and TRBJ2-7; 15 bases line up with TRBD2. Germline-derived CDR1 and CDR2 are SGHNT and YYREEE (reference sequence). V was pared by 4 bases and J by 6 bases, with 5 bases of the junction left unmatched. CDR3 length: 15 residues. Here the CDR3 reads CASSPRTSGRGEQYF. CDR3 DNA: TGTGCCAGCAGCCCTAGGACTAGCGGGAGGGGCGAGCAGTACTTC.

The V gene is TRBV28, the J gene TRBJ2-7; no reliable D call. This CDR3 comprises 14 residues. Trimming took 2 bases from V and 5 from J, leaving 13 bases between them. From germline, CDR1 is MDHEN and CDR2 SYDVKM. The CDR3 nucleotides read TGTGCCAGCAGTTTAAGGCGTCGGGCCCACGAGCAGTACTTC. This gives the protein CASSLRRRAHEQYF.

V gene TRBV5-1 combines with J gene TRBJ2-7; weak D call: TRBD1 (6 bases). Trimming removed 2 bases at V and 5 bases at J, with 17 bases between. The CDR3 has 15 amino acids. In germline, CDR1 is SGHRS, CDR2 YFSETQ. The CDR3 DNA sequence: TGCGCCAGCAGCTTTGAACAGGGAACTGGAAACGAGCAGTACTTC. Protein: CASSFEQGTGNEQYF.

This clone was found once. The CDR3 spells CASSLWGGPSVYEQYF. The CDR3, as DNA: TGCGCCAGCAGCCTTTGGGGAGGGCCATCTGTCTACGAGCAGTACTTC. The chain couples TRBV4-1 to TRBJ2-7; 7 bases line up with TRBD2. This CDR3 has 16 residues. The germline gives CDR1 MGHRA, CDR2 YSYEKL. With 4 bases clipped from V and 3 bases from J, the junction kept 12 bases outside the gene matches.

The CDR3 reads CASSERRLSYNEQFF. In DNA form, the CDR3 reads TGCGCCAGCAGTGAAAGAAGACTTTCCTACAATGAGCAGTTCTTC. V and J are TRBV10-2 and TRBJ2-1; D gene uncertain. Germline V gives CDR1 WSHSY, CDR2 SAAADI. The CDR3 totals 15 residues. The V end lost 3 bases, the J end lost 1 base, and 10 bases lay between the germline ends.

This clone was detected once. The chain joins TRBV19 to TRBJ1-1; maybe TRBD1 (5 bases). The CDR3 consists of 14 residues. Trimming pared 5 bases from V and 5 bases from J, leaving 15 bases between. Per the germline V gene, CDR1 is LNHDA and CDR2 is SQIVND (reference sequence). The CDR3 DNA sequence: TGTGCCAGTAGTCCCCAGGGTGTCAGAACTGAAGCTTTCTTT. It is translated as CASSPQGVRTEAFF.

To note about this clone: Other DNA sequences from this sample encode an identical CDR3 as well. The V call is TRBV5-1, the J call TRBJ2-2; D is unresolved. The CDR3 spans 12 residues. Trimming took off 1 base at V and 2 bases at J, with 0 bases between the two ends. Germline CDR1 reads SGHRS; CDR2 reads YFSETQ. The CDR3 protein is CASSLNTGELFF. The CDR3 DNA reads TGCGCCAGCAGCTTGAACACCGGGGAGCTGTTTTTT.

The V gene is TRBV4-1, the J gene TRBJ1-5; TRBD1 matches 7 bases. The CDR3 runs to 13 residues. V was pared by 3 bases and J by 4 bases, with 0 bases of the junction left unmatched. CDR1 and CDR2 (germline): MGHRA, YSYEKL. CDR3 residues: CASSQGQNQPQHF. The CDR3 bases are TGCGCCAGCAGCCAGGGACAGAATCAGCCCCAGCATTTT.

V gene TRBV29-1 combines with J gene TRBJ2-7; D not certain. The CDR3 is 11 amino acids. Germline CDR1 and CDR2: SQVTM and ANQGSEA. V lost 7 bases, J lost 1 base, and 8 bases lay in between. CDR3 sequence: CSDTLSYEQYF. CDR3 sequence (DNA): TGCAGCGACACACTTTCCTACGAGCAGTACTTC.

This clone occurred a few times. The V call is TRBV6-6, the J call TRBJ1-1; 7 nucleotides align to TRBD1. This CDR3 contains 11 residues. Germline V gene sequence: CDR1 MNHNY, CDR2 SVGAGI (reference sequence). V was clipped by 5 bases and J by 9 bases; unmatched bases: 3. The CDR3 is CASSMTGKAFF. The CDR3, as DNA: TGTGCCAGCAGTATGACAGGGAAAGCTTTCTTT.

CDR3 in amino acids: CASSYVGLANNEQFF. The CDR3, as DNA: TGTGCCAGCAGTTACGTAGGGTTAGCGAACAATGAGCAGTTCTTC. This chain links TRBV6-6 with TRBJ2-1; maybe TRBD2 (5 bases). Trimming took 2 bases from V and 5 from J, leaving 13 bases between them. CDR3 length equals 15 residues. Germline CDR1 is MNHNY and CDR2 is SVGAGI (reference sequence).

The V and J genes are TRBV10-2 and TRBJ2-7; no firm D call. Trimming shortened V by 2 bases and J by 4 bases, and 6 bases separated the two germline ends. Germline loops: CDR1 WSHSY, CDR2 SAAADI. There are 12 residues in the CDR3. CDR3 amino acids: CASSELGYEQYF. The DNA for the CDR3 is TGCGCCAGCAGTGAGCTAGGATACGAGCAGTACTTC.

CDR3 sequence reads: CATSRDRQGADTQYF. CDR3 coding DNA: TGTGCCACCAGCAGAGATCGGCAGGGGGCAGATACGCAGTATTTT. The chain combines TRBV15 with TRBJ2-3, with TRBD1 matching 7 bases. Trimming removed 0 bases from V and 4 bases from J; junction bases left unmatched: 4. Germline V CDR1 and CDR2: LNHNV, YYDKDF (reference sequence). This CDR3 contains 15 residues.